This TCR beta chain was identified in a study of T cells in Graves' hyperthyroidism and ophthalmopathy. Study observations and caveats: Blood also carried most thyroid clonotypes expanded above 0.001.

Based on clinical symptoms, serum thyroxine and TRAb, thyroid ultrasound and orbital computed tomography, diagnoses were reached. Regions amplified from RNA transcripts were the TCR beta CDR3 regions. The study used the HTBI primer set for a first-round RT-PCR of the TCR CDR3. MiXCR, applied by TCRdb to the multiplex PCR reads, yields one record per CDR3 protein. The data hold more than 500,000 distinct CDR3 sequences, with 35% to 55% observed a single time. Worth noting for this clonotype: The antigen is not known.

There are 17 residues in the CDR3. V shed 5 bases, J shed 3 bases, and the junction held 12 bases outside the gene matches. Looked up from germline, CDR1 is SGHVS and CDR2 is FNYEAQ. The chain links TRBV7-6 to TRBJ2-1; 8 positions agree with TRBD2. Sequencing was carried out using peripheral blood or thyroid tissue (not recorded which). This sequence originates from an adult woman with Graves' disease, either hyperthyroidism or ophthalmopathy (not recorded which). CDR3 amino acids: CASSPKFTGGVYNEQFF. The CDR3 nucleotides read TGTGCCAGCAGCCCTAAATTCACGGGAGGGGTCTACAATGAGCAGTTCTTC.